These 21 T cell receptor beta chains came from one sample sequenced in a study of cytomegalovirus exposure and HLA in healthy donors. Primers for the PCR totalled 60 Vbeta and 13 Jbeta. The assay was immunoSEQ multiplex PCR, and TCRdb's table has in-frame clones only and misses some. The sample shows some 150,000 clones, 80% of them seen only once. Specimen: PBMCs. These receptors were taken from a man aged 25-45 years in good health and CMV-seronegative.

The V call is TRBV4-1, the J call TRBJ1-2; D ambiguous. V was pared by 4 bases and J by 6 bases, with 12 bases between. The CDR3 loop spans 13 amino acids. The germline V gene encodes CDR1 MGHRA and CDR2 YSYEKL. The CDR3 DNA reads as TGCGCCAGCAGCCCGCTTCGGTCGGATGGCTACACCTTC. It encodes CASSPLRSDGYTF.

The chain combines TRBV19 with TRBJ1-5, with D perhaps matching TRBD1 (6 bases). Trimming removed 3 bases at V and 0 bases at J, with 9 bases between. Germline V CDR1 and CDR2: LNHDA, SQIVND (reference sequence). The CDR3 covers 15 residues. The CDR3 nucleotides read TGTGCCAGTAGTATGGACAGAAATAGCAATCAGCCCCAGCATTTT. Translation: CASSMDRNSNQPQHF. Full variable domain (rest looked up from reference TRBV19 and TRBJ1-5): DGGITQSPKYLFRKEGQNVTLSCEQNLNHDAMYWYRQDPGQGLRLIYYSQIVNDFQKGDIAEGYSVSREKKESFPLTVTSAQKNPTAFYLCASSMDRNSNQPQHFGDGTRLSIL.

The chain has TRBV6-4 and TRBJ2-1; possibly TRBD2 for D (5 bases). Trimming removed 4 bases at V and 9 bases at J, with 7 bases between. Germline V gives CDR1 MRHNA, CDR2 SNTAGT. The CDR3 spans 11 residues. The CDR3 region is CASSARGEQFF. The CDR3 nucleotides are TGTGCCAGCAGTGCCCGGGGTGAGCAGTTCTTC.

This clone turned up a few times. The gene calls are TRBV27 and TRBJ2-7; tentative D call: TRBD1 (6 bases). Germline V lookup: CDR1 MNHEY, CDR2 SMNVEV (reference sequence). Trimming cost V 8 bases and J 5 bases, with 19 bases left between them. The CDR3 has 14 residues. The CDR3 nucleotides are TGTGCCAGCGCACCCGCGTGGGGGCGCGACGAGCAGTACTTC. This encodes CASAPAWGRDEQYF.

The rearrangement joins TRBV6-5 to TRBJ2-7, with D hard to call. V lost 0 bases and J lost 0, with 9 bases in between. This CDR3 is 15 amino acids long. The germline gives CDR1 MNHEY, CDR2 SVGAGI. CDR3 bases: TGTGCCAGCAGTTACTCCCAGGCCACCTCCTACGAGCAGTACTTC. This gives the protein CASSYSQATSYEQYF.

V usage is TRBV19 and J usage is TRBJ1-1; D remains ambiguous. The germline CDR1 and CDR2 sequences are LNHDA and SQIVND (reference sequence). The CDR3 has 15 residues. Deletions cut 1 base from V and 0 bases from J, with 9 bases between. The CDR3 region has the DNA TGTGCCAGTAGTATAGGGGCCAGAATGAACACTGAAGCTTTCTTT. This sequence encodes CASSIGARMNTEAFF.

The CDR3 region is CASSELAGGFNEQFF. For the CDR3, the DNA is TGTGCCAGCAGCGAACTAGCGGGAGGTTTCAATGAGCAGTTCTTC. The chain couples TRBV9 to TRBJ2-1, with TRBD2 matching over 12 bases. The CDR3 is 15 amino acids. Per the germline V gene, CDR1 is SGDLS and CDR2 is YYNGEE. V was pared by 3 bases and J by 6 bases, with 4 bases of the junction left unmatched.

The chain carries TRBV4-2 and TRBJ1-1; D gene ambiguous. Trimming pared 0 bases from V and 1 base from J, leaving 9 bases between. The germline V gene encodes CDR1 LGHNA and CDR2 YNFKEQ. The CDR3 totals 15 residues. The chain's CDR3 is CASSQDGWRNTEAFF. As DNA, the CDR3 is TGTGCCAGCAGCCAAGACGGTTGGAGGAACACTGAAGCTTTCTTT.

In nucleotides, the CDR3 is TGTGCCAGCAGTTTCAGGGCTGAAGCTTTCTTT. Residues: CASSFRAEAFF. The chain combines TRBV28 with TRBJ1-1; D may be TRBD1 (5 bases). The germline CDR1 and CDR2 sequences are MDHEN and SYDVKM. The V end was cut by 3 bases, the J end by 6 bases, with 5 bases between. The CDR3 spans 11 residues.

This chain joins TRBV5-6 and TRBJ2-7; 11 bases map to TRBD2. Germline loops: CDR1 SGHDT, CDR2 YYEEEE. V was clipped by 3 bases and J by 5 bases; unmatched bases: 4. CDR3 length: 14 residues. CDR3 loop: CASSSLAGVHEQYF. The CDR3 region has the DNA TGTGCCAGCAGCTCACTAGCGGGGGTGCACGAGCAGTACTTC.

The V and J genes are TRBV6-6 and TRBJ2-1, with 7 bases lining up with TRBD2. Germline V gives CDR1 MNHNY, CDR2 SVGAGI (reference sequence). V lost 5 bases and J lost 9; bases outside the gene matches: 4. The CDR3 length is 12 residues. The CDR3 protein is CASSPWGGEQFF. Here the CDR3 DNA reads TGTGCCAGCAGTCCGTGGGGGGGTGAGCAGTTCTTC.

V gene TRBV27 combines with J gene TRBJ2-7, with 7 bases identical to TRBD2. CDR3 length equals 14 residues. Germline V CDR1 and CDR2: MNHEY, SMNVEV (reference sequence). V shed 6 bases and J 3 bases; nucleotides not matched to a gene: 8. The CDR3 DNA follows: TGTGCCAGCAGATCGGGGAGGGCGTACTACGAGCAGTACTTC. This gives the protein CASRSGRAYYEQYF.

The CDR3 bases are TGTGCCAGTAGTATTCGTGGGGGGGGTAGCTCCTACAATGAGCAGTTCTTC. Residues: CASSIRGGGSSYNEQFF. The V call is TRBV19, the J call TRBJ2-1; the match to TRBD2 covers 7 bases. The CDR3 length is 17 residues. Germline CDR1 and CDR2: LNHDA and SQIVND (reference sequence). Losses at the gene ends were 3 bases for V and 0 bases for J; bases not matched to a gene: 8.

The chain has TRBV30 and TRBJ1-3, with D perhaps TRBD1 (6 bases). This CDR3 contains 14 residues. The germline V gene has CDR1 GTSNPN and CDR2 SVGIG (reference sequence). V was shortened by 0 bases and J by 1 base, with 7 bases between the two germline ends. The CDR3 DNA follows: TGTGCCTGGAGTGTACAGGGTTCTGGAAACACCATATATTTT. Translated: CAWSVQGSGNTIYF.

The V call is TRBV7-2, the J call TRBJ1-2; 7 bases agree with TRBD1. V dropped 7 bases and J dropped 7; count of bases not matched to a gene: 12. CDR1 is SGHTA, CDR2 FQGNSA, per germline. The CDR3 length is 14 residues. DNA for the CDR3: TGTGCCAGCATCAACACAGGGGCGGGGGGTGGCTACACCTTC. Protein product: CASINTGAGGGYTF.

This chain uses TRBV7-4 with TRBJ2-1; 11 bases align to TRBD2. The germline V gene has CDR1 SGHVT and CDR2 SQSDAQ. There are 15 residues in the CDR3. V trimming: 6 bases; J trimming: 7 bases; junction bases outside the gene matches: 8. CDR3 nucleotides: TGTGCCAGCAGGTCTCTAGCGGGGGGAGGAAATGAGCAGTTCTTC. Encoded protein: CASRSLAGGGNEQFF.

This chain uses TRBV30 with TRBJ2-7; a possible D gene is TRBD1 (5 bases). The CDR3 covers 12 residues. CDR1 GTSNPN and CDR2 SVGIG come from the germline V gene (reference sequence). V lost 2 bases to trimming and J lost 3 bases, with 8 bases between them. Here the CDR3 reads CAWSPDNYEQYF. CDR3 DNA: TGTGCCTGGAGTCCGGACAACTACGAGCAGTACTTC.

V gene TRBV10-2 combines with J gene TRBJ2-7; D might be TRBD1 (5 bases). Germline-derived CDR1 and CDR2 are WSHSY and SAAADI. CDR3 length: 12 residues. Between the trimmed V and J ends, which lost 6 bases and 4 bases, there was a span of 10 bases. The CDR3 DNA is TGCGCCAGCAGGCTGACAGAATACGAGCAGTACTTC. Protein: CASRLTEYEQYF.

This clone showed up just once. This sample includes further DNA sequences coding for the same CDR3. V is TRBV6-1 and J is TRBJ2-7; D ambiguous. V lost 2 bases, J lost 5 bases, and 7 bases lay in between. Germline V gives CDR1 MNHNS, CDR2 SASEGT. The CDR3 spans 12 residues. CDR3: CASSELADEQYF. The CDR3 bases are TGTGCCAGCAGTGAATTGGCCGACGAGCAGTACTTC.

This clone was observed once. The rearrangement links TRBV11-1 to TRBJ2-7; 12 bases fit TRBD2. Germline V lookup: CDR1 SGHAT, CDR2 FQDESV (reference sequence). This CDR3 spans 15 amino acids. The J segment lost 4 bases and the V segment lost 5 bases, leaving 6 bases of the junction unmatched. The CDR3, as DNA: TGTGCCAGCAGCCCCCGGACTAGCGGGGATTACGAGCAGTACTTC. This sequence encodes CASSPRTSGDYEQYF.

The chain joins TRBV7-9 to TRBJ1-1, with 7 positions matching TRBD1. Losses at the gene ends were 5 bases for V and 6 bases for J; bases not matched to a gene: 6. The CDR3 consists of 13 residues. From germline, CDR1 is SEHNR and CDR2 FQNEAQ (reference sequence). This CDR3 reads CASSRGDRAEAFF. The CDR3 region has the DNA TGTGCCAGCAGCCGTGGTGACAGGGCTGAAGCTTTCTTT.